Below, 7 T cell receptor beta chains from the same sample are listed, as sequenced in a study of memory CD4+ T cells and cytomegalovirus serostatus. The sort gate was single viable CD3+CD4+CD8-CD45RO+ cells for memory CD4+ T cells. Sequenced by immunoSEQ multiplex PCR; TCRdb stores in-frame clones only, minus some. The repertoire holds tens of thousands of clones, with around 74% as singletons. Input material: memory CD4+ T cells from blood. Receptors were obtained from an adult in good health and CMV-seronegative. Some clones in this sample may be carry-over from other donors' samples.

This chain uses TRBV5-1 with TRBJ2-2; D remains unclear. This CDR3 region has 14 residues. Germline assignment: CDR1 SGHRS and CDR2 YFSETQ. The V end was cut by 0 bases, the J end by 7 bases, with 10 bases between. CDR3 coding DNA: TGCGCCAGCAGCTTGGTGACTCTTAACGGGGAGCTGTTTTTT. Its protein product is CASSLVTLNGELFF.

The chain carries TRBV6-1 and TRBJ2-4; 9 positions agree with TRBD1. V lost 6 bases to trimming and J lost 2 bases; unmatched junction nucleotides: 5. The CDR3 length is 15 residues. Germline-derived CDR1 and CDR2 are MNHNS and SASEGT. The CDR3, as DNA: TGTGCCAGCAGACAGGGGGCTACGTCCAAAAACATTCAGTACTTC. This sequence encodes CASRQGATSKNIQYF.

The CDR3 DNA reads as TGTGCTAGTGCTCCCTTAACGGGCTATGGCTACACCTTC. It is translated as CASAPLTGYGYTF. The chain links TRBV12-5 to TRBJ1-2; D is ambiguous. This CDR3 has 13 amino acids. Germline CDR1 and CDR2: LGHNT and FRNRAP. Deletions cut 7 bases from V and 4 bases from J, with 13 bases between.

This clone was detected only a few times. This sequence joins TRBV5-8 and TRBJ1-1, with D perhaps TRBD1 (6 bases). The V gene's germline CDR1 is SGHTS and CDR2 YDEGEE. The CDR3 sequence is 14 residues long. The germline V and J ends were trimmed by 0 bases and 4 bases, with 10 bases remaining between them. The CDR3 here is CASSLGQGITEAFF. CDR3 DNA: TGTGCCAGCAGCTTGGGCCAGGGGATCACTGAAGCTTTCTTT.

This clone was seen a handful of times. V is TRBV6-5 and J is TRBJ1-1; D might be TRBD1 (5 bases). This CDR3 spans 14 amino acids. V was shortened by 0 bases and J by 4 bases, with 9 bases between the two germline ends. CDR1 is MNHEY, CDR2 SVGAGI, per germline. The CDR3 spells CASSYSIRGTEAFF. The CDR3 DNA is TGTGCCAGCAGTTACTCGATTAGGGGCACTGAAGCTTTCTTT.

The genes are TRBV6-1 and TRBJ1-2; the D gene is possibly TRBD1 (6 bases). The CDR3 length is 14 residues. V lost 5 bases, J lost 2 bases, and 12 bases lay in between. CDR1 MNHNS and CDR2 SASEGT come from the germline V gene. CDR3 nucleotides: TGTGCCAGCAGTCCCACAACAGGGAACTATGGCTACACCTTC. Translated, it gives CASSPTTGNYGYTF.

The table lists this clone with a few counts. The chain couples TRBV29-1 to TRBJ1-1; unclear D gene. CDR3 length: 12 amino acids. Germline assignment: CDR1 SQVTM and CDR2 ANQGSEA. Between the trimmed V and J ends, which lost 5 bases and 4 bases, there was a span of 11 bases. The CDR3 nucleotides read TGCAGCGTTCGGGTCGTGGGCACTGAAGCTTTCTTT. Encoded protein: CSVRVVGTEAFF.